What follows describes a single T cell receptor beta chain. The data were obtained in a study of shared clonotypes between healthy human individuals. Across the study: Donors were two women and a few men aged 18 to 49. Each donor had three CD4 naive, three CD4 memory, two CD8 naive and one CD8 memory plate.

The CDR3 spans 18 residues. V was pared by 6 bases and J by 5 bases, with 28 bases between. The germline gives CDR1 MNHEY, CDR2 SMNVEV (reference sequence). In the original analysis: Filtering of immunoSEQ junctional sequences could not match full-length read filtering. Using immunoSEQ multiplex PCR, the repertoire was profiled, and TCRdb retains in-frame clones only, with some absent. V, J and clone size were drawn from that table, and D and trimming were deduced from the DNA. The sample contains 650,000 to 800,000 clones, approximately 72% of which appear only once. What was sequenced was memory CD4+ T cells sorted from blood. Subset: CD45RA-negative fraction. The origin of this receptor is a woman aged 25 to 45 in good health. This chain connects TRBV27 to TRBJ2-5; the D gene is possibly TRBD1 (6 bases). CDR3 coding DNA: TGTGCCAGCAGCCGCCTCAACCACCCCGGACAGAGGAGTGAGACCCAGTACTTC. Its protein product is CASSRLNHPGQRSETQYF.